This TCR beta chain was captured in a study of patients and donors after allogeneic stem cell transplantation. This clonotype was counted only a few times. TCRdb used MiXCR to reprocess the RT-PCR reads, holding one entry per CDR3 protein. Of around 150,000 distinct CDR3 sequences listed, about 36% are singletons. What was sequenced was blood, either unsorted or a sorted T cell fraction (not recorded which). The TCR originated in a human donor who was either an allogeneic HSCT recipient or a stem cell or donor lymphocyte infusion donor (not recorded which). It is not recorded whose cells these are; they may come from a transplant donor.

This CDR3 reads CSARGGADNSPLHF. CDR3 sequence (DNA): TGCAGTGCTAGAGGTGGGGCGGATAATTCACCCCTCCACTTT. V is TRBV20-1 and J is TRBJ1-6, with a weak D call TRBD1 (5 bases). V dropped 1 base and J dropped 5 bases, with 9 bases sitting between them. The CDR3 has 14 amino acids. From germline, CDR1 is DFQATT and CDR2 SNEGSKA (reference sequence).